This T cell receptor beta chain was observed in a study of T-cell reconstitution after alpha-beta-depleted transplantation in children. Unique molecular identifiers were built into the TCRbeta library. In TCRdb, the PCR reads were re-called with MiXCR into one record per CDR3 protein. The repertoire holds around 670,000 distinct CDR3 sequences, with around 13% as singletons. This clonotype was counted at least ten times. What it recognizes is unknown. Findings of the study overall: Once a year had passed after transplant, T-cell counts and diversity came mostly from newly produced T cells. Several patients had high TCRbeta diversity at day 60; it came from surviving recipient T cells and thymic progenitors.

Here the sequenced sample was PBMCs, taken before TCRalphabeta/CD19-depleted stem cell transplant. This clonotype originated in a girl aged 2-10 years with congenital amegakaryocytic thrombocytopenia, due to receive a stem cell transplant.

The CDR3 loop is CASSFHARDKEAFF. The CDR3 nucleotides are TGCGCCAGCAGCTTTCACGCCAGGGACAAAGAAGCTTTCTTT. The rearrangement uses TRBV5-1 and TRBJ1-1; TRBD1 is a possible D gene (6 bases). Trimming cost V 2 bases and J 8 bases, with 16 bases left between them. There are 14 residues in the CDR3. Germline CDR1 SGHRS, CDR2 YFSETQ.